This passage covers 10 T cell receptor beta chains from one sample sequenced in a study of shared clonotypes between healthy human individuals (dated by TCRdb to about 2020). Library prep was done by the immunoSEQ multiplex PCR assay. This immuneACCESS table, as held by TCRdb, lists in-frame sequences with V and J called but not all clones. Of the missing ones, under half trace to an unresolved V gene in checked studies; the others have no known cause. This sample is represented by about 680,000 clones; around 74% of them were singletons. The ten largest clones add up to 1.5% to 2% of the sample. Sequencing used memory CD4+ T cells sorted from blood. According to the study, the label for this sample's cell subset or site signals: CD45RA-negative fraction. These receptors all stem from a woman aged 30 to 39 in good health.

The chain employs TRBV28 and TRBJ2-5; the match to TRBD2 covers 9 bases. The DNA end favors TRBJ2-7, so the J call may be wrong. The V gene's germline CDR1 is MDHEN and CDR2 SYDVKM. The CDR3 extends over 14 amino acids. CDR3 bases: TGTGCCAGCAGTTCTAGCGGGACCGATTACGAGCAGTACTTC. Translation: CASSSSGTDYEQYF.

This clone was detected a few times. This chain joins TRBV4-2 and TRBJ2-6; D not resolved. Germline loops: CDR1 LGHNA, CDR2 YNFKEQ. The CDR3 contains 18 residues. V was pared by 0 bases and J by 0 bases, with 12 bases between. The DNA of the CDR3 is TGTGCCAGCAGCCAAGAGCGTATAGAGCCCTCTGGGGCCAACGTCCTGACTTTC. This codes for CASSQERIEPSGANVLTF.

This clone was seen at least ten times. The chain links TRBV6-4 to TRBJ2-1, with D hard to call. CDR3 length: 14 amino acids. Per the germline V gene, CDR1 is MRHNA and CDR2 is SNTAGT. V was trimmed by 0 bases and J by 7 bases, leaving 10 bases between them. CDR3 region: CASSDSFSFNEQFF. CDR3 nucleotide sequence: TGTGCCAGCAGTGACTCGTTTAGTTTTAATGAGCAGTTCTTC.

The chain joins TRBV7-6 to TRBJ2-1; possibly TRBD1 for D (6 bases). CDR1 and CDR2 (germline): SGHVS, FNYEAQ. V lost 4 bases and J 6 bases, leaving 16 bases between the germline ends. The length of the CDR3 is 15 residues. CDR3 region: CASSSGQSRLNEQFF. Here the CDR3 DNA reads TGTGCCAGCAGCTCCGGACAGAGCCGCCTCAATGAGCAGTTCTTC. Complete variable domain (other parts from reference TRBV7-6 and TRBJ2-1): GAGVSQSPRYKVTKRGQDVALRCDPISGHVSLYWYRQALGQGPEFLTYFNYEAQQDKSGLPNDRFSAERPEGSISTLTIQRTEQRDSAMYRCASSSGQSRLNEQFFGPGTRLTVL.

V gene TRBV18 combines with J gene TRBJ2-2; 7 bases are a match to TRBD2. The CDR3 contains 15 residues. V was pared by 8 bases and J by 3 bases, with 9 bases of the junction left unmatched. Per the germline V gene, CDR1 is KGHSH and CDR2 is LQKENI. In nucleotides, the CDR3 is TGTGCCAGCCCTGGAGGCAGCGGGGACACCGGGGAGCTGTTTTTT. This codes for CASPGGSGDTGELFF.

The CDR3 nucleotides are TGTGCCAGCAGCGCCCAACTAGCGGGGGTAAACAATGAGCAGTTCTTC. It codes for CASSAQLAGVNNEQFF. The chain carries TRBV9 and TRBJ2-1; TRBD2 matches at 11 bases. The germline V gene has CDR1 SGDLS and CDR2 YYNGEE. CDR3 length equals 16 residues. Trimming cost V 3 bases and J 5 bases; bases outside gene matches: 7.

A remark on this clone: Given a much more abundant clone one base away, this may be a read error. The chain joins TRBV6-1 to TRBJ1-1, with 9 positions matching TRBD1. V shed 6 bases, J shed 4 bases, and the junction held 3 bases outside the gene matches. The CDR3 runs to 13 residues. The V gene's germline CDR1 is MNHNS and CDR2 SASEGT. In DNA, the CDR3 is TGTGCCAGCAGCCGACAGGGGGGCACTGAAGCTTTCTTT. It is translated as CASSRQGGTEAFF.

This clone was detected a few times. V is TRBV4-1 and J is TRBJ2-3; 8 nucleotides agree with TRBD1. V was clipped by 1 base and J by 0 bases; unmatched bases: 6. CDR3 length: 17 amino acids. Germline CDR1 is MGHRA and CDR2 is YSYEKL. The CDR3 DNA follows: TGCGCCAGCAGCCAAGCGCTGCAGGGGGCTAGCACAGATACGCAGTATTTT. This codes for CASSQALQGASTDTQYF.

The chain combines TRBV11-2 with TRBJ1-1; D not certain. V lost 2 bases to trimming and J lost 3 bases, with 7 bases between them. The CDR3 has 13 residues. From germline, CDR1 is SGHAT and CDR2 FQNNGV. CDR3 residues: CASSLSDDTEAFF. Written as DNA, the CDR3 is TGTGCCAGCAGCTTATCAGATGACACTGAAGCTTTCTTT.

The CDR3 loop reads CASSSGTGEGYTF. CDR3 bases: TGCGCCAGCAGCTCAGGGACAGGGGAAGGCTACACCTTC. The chain combines TRBV5-1 with TRBJ1-2; 10 bases are shared with TRBD1. With V trimmed by 3 bases and J by 8 bases, 4 bases remained unmatched. The V gene's germline CDR1 is SGHRS and CDR2 YFSETQ. CDR3 length equals 13 residues.